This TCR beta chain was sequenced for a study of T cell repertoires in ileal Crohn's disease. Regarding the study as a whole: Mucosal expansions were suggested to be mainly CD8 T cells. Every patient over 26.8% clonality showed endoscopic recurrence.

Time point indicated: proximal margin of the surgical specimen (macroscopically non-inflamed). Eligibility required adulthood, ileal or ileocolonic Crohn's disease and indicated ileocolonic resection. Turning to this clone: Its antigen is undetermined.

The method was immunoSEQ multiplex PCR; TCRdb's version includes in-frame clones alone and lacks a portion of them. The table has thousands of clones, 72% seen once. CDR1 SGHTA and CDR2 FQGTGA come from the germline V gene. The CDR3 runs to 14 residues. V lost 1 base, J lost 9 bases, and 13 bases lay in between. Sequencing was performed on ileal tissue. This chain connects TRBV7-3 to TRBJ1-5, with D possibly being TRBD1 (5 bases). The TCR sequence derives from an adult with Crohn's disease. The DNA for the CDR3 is TGTGCCAGCAGCTTAATATCGGGGACTCGGCCCCAGCATTTT. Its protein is CASSLISGTRPQHF.